This TCR beta chain was found in a study of blood T cell repertoires in COVID-19. Study context: Italy, Spain and the United States were the sources of the convalescent and acute COVID-19 samples. PBMCs, B-cell-depleted T cells, or T cells provided the cDNA or gDNA that made up the material.

This clone is a singleton in its sample. The CDR3 is 15 amino acids. V shed 1 base and J 1 base; nucleotides not matched to a gene: 0. Germline V gives CDR1 SGHRS, CDR2 YFSETQ. Under the authors' procedure: Using reference gene primer amplification, nucleated cell counts were estimated. The method was immunoSEQ multiplex PCR; TCRdb's version includes in-frame clones alone and lacks a portion of them. V and J calls and clone size are given by that table; D and trimming were obtained from the DNA. Of more than 70,000 clones listed, over 75% are singletons. The chain joins TRBV5-1 to TRBJ2-2; the match to TRBD2 covers 8 bases. This TCR was recovered from a man between 45 and 60 years old with active COVID-19. Source material: peripheral blood. The CDR3 reads CASSLTSGNTGELFF. The CDR3 bases are TGCGCCAGCAGCTTGACTAGCGGGAACACCGGGGAGCTGTTTTTT.